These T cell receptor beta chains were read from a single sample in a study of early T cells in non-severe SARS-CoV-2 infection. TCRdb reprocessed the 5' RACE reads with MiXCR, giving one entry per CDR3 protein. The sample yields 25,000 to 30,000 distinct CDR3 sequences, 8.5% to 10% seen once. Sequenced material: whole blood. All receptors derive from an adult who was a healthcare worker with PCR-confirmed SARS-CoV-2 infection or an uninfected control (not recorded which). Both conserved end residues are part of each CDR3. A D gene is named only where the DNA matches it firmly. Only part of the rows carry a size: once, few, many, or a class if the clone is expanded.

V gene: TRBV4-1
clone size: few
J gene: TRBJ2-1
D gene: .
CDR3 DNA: TGCGCCAGCAGCCAAGAACCGACCCCTAACAATGAGCAGTTCTTC
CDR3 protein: CASSQEPTPNNEQFF

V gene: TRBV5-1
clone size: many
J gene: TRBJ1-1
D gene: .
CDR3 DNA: TGCGCCAGCAGCTTGGTTGGACCGACGAACACTGAAGCTTCCTTT
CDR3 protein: CASSLVGPTNTEASF

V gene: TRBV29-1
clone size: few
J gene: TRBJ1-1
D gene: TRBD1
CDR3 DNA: TGCAGCTCATCCCGGGACAGCCGAGTAGCTTTCTTT
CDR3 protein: CSSSRDSRVAFF

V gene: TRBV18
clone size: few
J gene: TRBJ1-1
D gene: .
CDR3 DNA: TGTGCCAGCTCACCCGGGACTGACGTTGCTGAAGCTTTCTTT
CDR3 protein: CASSPGTDVAEAFF

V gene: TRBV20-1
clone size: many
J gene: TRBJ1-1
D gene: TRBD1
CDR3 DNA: TGCAGTGCTAGAGAAGGAGGGACAGGGGGCAACACTGAAGCTTTCTTT
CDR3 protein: CSAREGGTGGNTEAFF

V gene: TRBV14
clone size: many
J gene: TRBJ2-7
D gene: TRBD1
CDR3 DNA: TGTGCCAGCAGCCGAGGAGGCGGGACAGGGAGGGCTTACGAGCAGTACTTC
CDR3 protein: CASSRGGGTGRAYEQYF

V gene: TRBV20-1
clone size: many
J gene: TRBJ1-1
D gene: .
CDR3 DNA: TGCAGTGCTAGCGAAATGCGCGCTTTCTTT
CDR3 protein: CSASEMRAFF

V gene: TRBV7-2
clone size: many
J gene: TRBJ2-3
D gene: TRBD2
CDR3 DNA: TGTGCCAGCAGCTTAGTAGGTGGCGGGGGGGCCAGGACAGATACGCAGTATTTT
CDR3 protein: CASSLVGGGGARTDTQYF

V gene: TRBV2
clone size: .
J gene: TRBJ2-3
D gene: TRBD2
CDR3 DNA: TGTGCCAGCACTGTGAGCGGGGGGTCTGATACGCAGTATTTT
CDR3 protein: CASTVSGGSDTQYF

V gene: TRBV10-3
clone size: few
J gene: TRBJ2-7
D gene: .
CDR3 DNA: TGTGCCATCAGTGAGAACCAGGGACGATACGAGCAGTACTTC
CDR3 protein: CAISENQGRYEQYF

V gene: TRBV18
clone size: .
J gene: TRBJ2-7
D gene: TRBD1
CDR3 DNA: TGTGCCAGCTCACCTTTACTGACAGGGGGCTACGAGCAGTACTTC
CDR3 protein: CASSPLLTGGYEQYF

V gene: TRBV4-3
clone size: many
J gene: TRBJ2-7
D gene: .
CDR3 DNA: TGCGCCAGCAGTTCCGACAGACAAGGCTCCTACGAGCAGTACTTC
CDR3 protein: CASSSDRQGSYEQYF

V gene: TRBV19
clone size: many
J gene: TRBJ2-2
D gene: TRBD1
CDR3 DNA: TGTGCCAGTAGTTCCGGGACAGGGAAAAACACCGGGGAGCTGTTTTTT
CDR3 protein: CASSSGTGKNTGELFF

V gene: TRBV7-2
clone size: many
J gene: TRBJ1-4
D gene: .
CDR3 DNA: TGTGCCAGCAGCGTGTTGGGGTCAGCTAATGAAAAACTGTTTTTT
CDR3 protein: CASSVLGSANEKLFF

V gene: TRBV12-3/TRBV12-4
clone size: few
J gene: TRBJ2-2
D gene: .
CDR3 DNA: TGTGCCAGCAGTTTAAACTGGGCCGGGGAGCTGTTTTTT
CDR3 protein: CASSLNWAGELFF

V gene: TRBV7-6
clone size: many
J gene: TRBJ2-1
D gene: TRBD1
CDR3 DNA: TGTGCCAGCAGCCCCATGGACAGGGACTACAATGAGCAGTTCTTC
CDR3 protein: CASSPMDRDYNEQFF

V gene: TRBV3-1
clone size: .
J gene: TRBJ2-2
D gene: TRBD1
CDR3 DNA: TGTGCCAGCAGCGCGACGACAGGGCGGACCGGGGAGCTGTTTTTT
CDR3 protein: CASSATTGRTGELFF

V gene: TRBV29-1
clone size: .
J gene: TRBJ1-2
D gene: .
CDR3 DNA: TGCAGCGTGGGCACCGGCAGGCCGAACTATGGCTACACCTTC
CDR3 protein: CSVGTGRPNYGYTF

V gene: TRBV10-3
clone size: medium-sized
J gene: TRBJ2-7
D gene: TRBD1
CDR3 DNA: TGTGCCATCAGTGAGTCTGGCAGGGGGTACGAGCAGTACTTC
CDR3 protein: CAISESGRGYEQYF

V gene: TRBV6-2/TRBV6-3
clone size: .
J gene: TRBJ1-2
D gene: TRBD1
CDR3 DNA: TGTGCCAGCAGTGACAGGGATAACTATGGCTACACCTTC
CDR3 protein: CASSDRDNYGYTF

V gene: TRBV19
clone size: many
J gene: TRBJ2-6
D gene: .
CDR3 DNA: TGTGCCAGTAGTACCCAGAACTCTGGGGCCAACGTCCTGACTTTC
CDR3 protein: CASSTQNSGANVLTF

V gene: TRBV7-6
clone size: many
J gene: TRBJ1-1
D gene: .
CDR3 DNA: TGTGCCAGCAGCTCTGGACCGGACACTGAAGCTTTCTTT
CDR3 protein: CASSSGPDTEAFF

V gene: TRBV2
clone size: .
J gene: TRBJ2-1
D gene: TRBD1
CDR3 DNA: TGTGCCAGCAGGGGACAGGGCCCGGTAGTGTTCTTC
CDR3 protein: CASRGQGPVVFF

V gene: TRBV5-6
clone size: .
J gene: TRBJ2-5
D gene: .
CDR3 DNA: TGTGCCAGCAGCTTCGGCCCTCAAGAGACCCAGTACTTC
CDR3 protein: CASSFGPQETQYF

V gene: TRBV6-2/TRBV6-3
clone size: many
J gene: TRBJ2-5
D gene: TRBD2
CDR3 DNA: TGTGCCAGCAGTTACTCGTCTAGCGGGGGCAGGCGAGAGACCCAGTACTTC
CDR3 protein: CASSYSSSGGRRETQYF

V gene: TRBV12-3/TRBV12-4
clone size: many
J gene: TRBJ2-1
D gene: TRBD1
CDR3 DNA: TGTGCCAGCAGTCTAGGACAGGGAGTTGCGAATGAGCAGTTCTTC
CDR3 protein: CASSLGQGVANEQFF

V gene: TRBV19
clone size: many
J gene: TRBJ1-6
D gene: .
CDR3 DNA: TGTGCCAGTAGTATTTCGCTCAGCAGGGAGATTTCACCCCTCCACTTT
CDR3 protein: CASSISLSREISPLHF

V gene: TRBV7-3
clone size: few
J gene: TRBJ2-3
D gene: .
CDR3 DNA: TGTGCCAGCAGACAACAGGGAGGCTTGCCAGATACGCAGTATTTT
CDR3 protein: CASRQQGGLPDTQYF

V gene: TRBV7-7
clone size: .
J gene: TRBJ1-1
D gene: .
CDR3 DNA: TGTGCCAGCAGCCCCCTGCAGGTCGGGAACACTGAAGCTTTCTTT
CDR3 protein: CASSPLQVGNTEAFF

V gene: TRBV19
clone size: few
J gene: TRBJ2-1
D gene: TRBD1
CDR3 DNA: TGTGCCAGTAGTCCTACGGACAGGTGGGGGCAGTTCTTC
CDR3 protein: CASSPTDRWGQFF

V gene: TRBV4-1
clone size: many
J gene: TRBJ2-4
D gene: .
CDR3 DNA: TGCGCCAGCAGCCAAGATTTCCAAAACATTCAGTACTTC
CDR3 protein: CASSQDFQNIQYF

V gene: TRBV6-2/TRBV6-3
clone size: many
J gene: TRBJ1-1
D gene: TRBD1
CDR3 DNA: TGTGCCAGCAGTTCATTTCAGGGACAGATGAACACTGAAGCTTTCTTT
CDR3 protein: CASSSFQGQMNTEAFF

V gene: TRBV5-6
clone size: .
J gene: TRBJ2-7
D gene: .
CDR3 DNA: TGTGCCAGCAGCCTTTACTACGAGCAGTACTTC
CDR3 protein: CASSLYYEQYF

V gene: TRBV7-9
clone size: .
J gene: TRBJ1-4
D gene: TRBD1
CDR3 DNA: TGTGCCAGCAGCTTATCGTGGGACAGGGATGAAAAACTGTTTTTT
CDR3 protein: CASSLSWDRDEKLFF

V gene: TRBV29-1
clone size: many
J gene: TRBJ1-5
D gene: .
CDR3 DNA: TGCAGCGTCCTTTTCCCCGGAGGGCCCCAGCATTTT
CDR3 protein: CSVLFPGGPQHF

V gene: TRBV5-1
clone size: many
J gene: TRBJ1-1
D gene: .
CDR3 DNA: TGCGCCAGCAGCTTCCTTCCGCGGGGCACTGAAGCTTTCTTT
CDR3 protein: CASSFLPRGTEAFF

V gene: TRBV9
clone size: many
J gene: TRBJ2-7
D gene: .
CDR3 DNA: TGTGCCAGCAGCGTAGGGACAGACACCCATGGGTACTTC
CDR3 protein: CASSVGTDTHGYF

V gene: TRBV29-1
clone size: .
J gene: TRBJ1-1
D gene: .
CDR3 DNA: TGCAGCGTTGTCAGACAAAATACTGAAGCTTTCTTT
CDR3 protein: CSVVRQNTEAFF

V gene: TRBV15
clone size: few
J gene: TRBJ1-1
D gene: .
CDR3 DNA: TGTGCCACCAGCAGAGATCTGGAACAGATTGAAGCTTTCTTT
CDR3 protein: CATSRDLEQIEAFF

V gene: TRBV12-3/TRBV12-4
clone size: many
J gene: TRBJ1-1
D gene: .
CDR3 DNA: TGTGCCAGCAGCTCTTTAGGGAACACTGAAGCTTTCTTT
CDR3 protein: CASSSLGNTEAFF

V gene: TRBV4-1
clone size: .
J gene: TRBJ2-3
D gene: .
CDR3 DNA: TGCGCCAGCAGCCCTACCCAAGGAGGCGGTAGCACAGATACGCAGTATTTT
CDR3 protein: CASSPTQGGGSTDTQYF

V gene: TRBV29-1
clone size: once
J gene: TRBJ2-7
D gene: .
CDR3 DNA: TGCAGCGGGTTATCTGGGACCTCCTACGAGCAGTACTTC
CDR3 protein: CSGLSGTSYEQYF

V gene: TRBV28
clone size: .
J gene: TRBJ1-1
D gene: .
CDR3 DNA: TGTGCCAGCAGTTCCCTTGTGCGGGAGAACACTGAAGCTTTCTTT
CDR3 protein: CASSSLVRENTEAFF

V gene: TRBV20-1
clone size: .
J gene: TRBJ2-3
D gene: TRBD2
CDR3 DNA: TGCAGTGGCGGAATAGGCTGGCGGGGGGGTGAAGGCGATACGCAGTATTTT
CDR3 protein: CSGGIGWRGGEGDTQYF

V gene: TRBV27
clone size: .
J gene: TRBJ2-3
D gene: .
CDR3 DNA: TGTGCCAGCAGATACCGGACAGTTAAAGATACGCAGTATTTT
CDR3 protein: CASRYRTVKDTQYF

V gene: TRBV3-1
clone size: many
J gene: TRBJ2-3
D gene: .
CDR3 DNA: TGTGCCAGCAGCCAAGTGGTAGGGGATGCAGATACGCAGTATTTT
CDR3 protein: CASSQVVGDADTQYF

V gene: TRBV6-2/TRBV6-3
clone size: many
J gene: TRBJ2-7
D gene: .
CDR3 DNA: TGTGCCAGCAGCACGCTCTACGAGCAGTACTTC
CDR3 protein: CASSTLYEQYF

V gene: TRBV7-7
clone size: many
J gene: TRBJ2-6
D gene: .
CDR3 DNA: TGTGCTAGCAGCTTATATGGGGCCAACGTCCTGACTTTC
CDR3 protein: CASSLYGANVLTF

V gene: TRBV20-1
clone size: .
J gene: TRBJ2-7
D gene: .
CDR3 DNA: TGCAGTGCTAGAGTGGGGCAAAACGAGCAGTACTTC
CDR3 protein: CSARVGQNEQYF

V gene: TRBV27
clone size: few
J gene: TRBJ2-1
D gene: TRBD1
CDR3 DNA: TGTGCCAGCAGTCGCCAATCCGGGACAGGGTTTGAGCAGTTCTTC
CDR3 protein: CASSRQSGTGFEQFF

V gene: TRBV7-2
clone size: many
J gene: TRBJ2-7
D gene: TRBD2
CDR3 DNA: TGTGCCAGCAGTTCAACCGGGGGGGGCCAGCAGTACTTC
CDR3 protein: CASSSTGGGQQYF

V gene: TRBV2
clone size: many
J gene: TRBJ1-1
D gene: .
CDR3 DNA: TGTGCCAGCAGCCCCGATGTGGACACTGAAGCTTTCTTT
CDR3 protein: CASSPDVDTEAFF